This section outlines one T cell receptor beta chain sequence together with its context. Its antigen is not identified. The data originate from a study of identical twins. TCRdb passed the 5' RACE reads through MiXCR, listing each CDR3 protein once. The sample records roughly 250,000 distinct CDR3 sequences, roughly an eighth being singletons. Whole-study results and caveats: It was out-of-frame TCR alpha sharing in monozygotic twins that models underestimated.

The germline V gene encodes CDR1 LNHDA and CDR2 SQIVND (reference sequence). Deletions cut 5 bases from V and 0 bases from J, with 10 bases between. This CDR3 is 14 amino acids long. The gene calls are TRBV19 and TRBJ1-1; D uncertain. The sequencing input was memory (CD45RO+) T cells sorted from blood. The source of this sequence is a woman aged 18-29 years in good health. CDR3 residues: CASSPWAMNTEAFF. The CDR3 DNA reads TGTGCCAGTAGTCCTTGGGCCATGAACACTGAAGCTTTCTTT. Combining the CDR3 with reference TRBV19 and TRBJ1-1 gives the whole variable domain DGGITQSPKYLFRKEGQNVTLSCEQNLNHDAMYWYRQDPGQGLRLIYYSQIVNDFQKGDIAEGYSVSREKKESFPLTVTSAQKNPTAFYLCASSPWAMNTEAFFGQGTRLTVV.